What follows describes a single TCR beta chain. Its antigen is currently not known. The record has no base qualities; no much larger clone is one base away. V and J are trimmed by 3 bases and 2 bases, and the gene matches miss 6 bases of the junction. The germline V gene (reference sequence) specifies SGHNT as CDR1 and YYREEE as CDR2. From cysteine to phenylalanine, the CDR3 is 15 amino acids long. Solely the CDR3 DNA is kept, with 45 bases framed from the first base. The cohort was made up of about 610 healthy bone marrow donors. All cohort members were sampled while nominally healthy, although unrecorded immune exposures were likely present. The donor was CMV seronegative and was included in the group of hundreds of seronegative cohort members. Each donor provided a peripheral blood sample, and peripheral blood mononuclear cells were used for TCR beta sequencing. Genomic DNA was extracted from the blood cell samples with the Qiagen DNeasy Blood Extraction Kit.

This specimen belongs to a study of cytomegalovirus exposure and HLA in healthy donors (dated 2017 in TCRdb). Background for the entire study: An earlier analysis of several hundred of the donors reported roughly 300 Gb of sequence data and around 100 million unique TCR beta sequences obtained from 150 million to 200 million T cells. Approximately 300 gigabases of sequencing data and 70 million to 95 million unique TCR sequences made up an early release that covered approximately 700 HLA-typed donors. Of the 398 genotyped donors, over 70% fell in the genetic ancestry cluster associated with self-reported Caucasian donors. The study aimed to test whether cataloging public T cell receptors could reveal signatures of past pathogen exposure. The T cell repertoires of 700 or so subjects were profiled by immunosequencing and related to cytomegalovirus serostatus. Besides the first cohort of around 670 subjects, a separate validation cohort made up of around 120 different subjects was used. The study combined high-throughput TCR immunosequencing, statistical association of individual TCRs with disease status, and machine learning to predict cytomegalovirus infection status. To study patterns of TCR occurrence, a later analysis re-analyzed previously published TCR beta repertoires from just over 650 donors and added high-resolution HLA genotyping. The later analysis used no new phenotypic data to find candidate immune exposures, relying instead on TCR beta sequences and their occurrence across donors. To decide whether each TCR beta V gene segment behaved as functional or pseudogenic, an earlier analysis of some 580 of the donors relied on high-throughput TCR beta sequencing. Donor age, sex, ethnicity and CMV serostatus were compiled together with the repertoire data. A later genetic analysis used genome-wide SNP genotypes for about 60% of the roughly 700 donors, treating that subset as a discovery cohort. Every repertoire in the discovery cohort had been generated on one and the same sequencing platform. HLA typing included class I and class II loci at four-digit resolution. Typing coverage differed by locus: A, B, C, DRB1 and DQB1 were typed in roughly 629-630 donors, DQA1 in approximately 520, DPA1 in around 600, and DPB1 in 472. Five DR-DQ haplotypes were handled as single units for association and clustering, since linkage in the cohort was strong. Among a few hundred genotyped donors of the cohort, an average of 235,054 unique TCR beta nucleotide sequences were sequenced per donor, roughly 20% of them non-productive.

The library was produced with the immunoSEQ multiplex PCR assay. A mixture of 60 forward primers for TCR Vbeta segments and 13 reverse primers for TCR Jbeta segments was used in the multiplex PCR. The CDR3 region of rearranged TCR beta genes was amplified from genomic DNA with a multiplex PCR assay. Amplified TCR beta libraries were sequenced as 87-base-pair reads on the Illumina HiSeq System. As for the authors' bioinformatics: Across the 600 to 700 repertoires, a later analysis counted tens of millions of unique TCR beta chains, 8.5 million to 12 million of which were shared by at least two donors. To remove PCR and sequencing errors, raw reads were error-corrected and collapsed into unique sequences using a nearest-neighbor algorithm that merged closely related sequences. To assign V, D and J gene segments, CDR3 sequences were aligned to IMGT reference sequences. For a sequence to be retained, at least a six-nucleotide match to both a V gene segment and a J gene segment was required. A rearrangement was called productive if the CDR3 had no stop codons and remained in frame with V and J, and every other rearrangement was called non-productive. Following IMGT convention, CDR3 was defined as the stretch from the second conserved V-encoded cysteine to the conserved J-encoded phenylalanine. The earlier analysis of some 600 of the donors excluded sequences that lacked an unambiguous match to a single V gene segment. An earlier analysis of roughly 590 of the donors called V segments functional above 56.7% productive rearrangements and segregating when the between-donor standard deviation exceeded 5%. To diagnose cytomegalovirus status from the catalog of TCR beta chain sequences, a statistical classification framework was built. A later analysis assigned V and J genes by comparing TCR nucleotide sequences with IMGT/GENE-DB human TR gene sequences. The TCRdist pipeline was used in a later analysis to assign CDR3 sequences and most-parsimonious VDJ recombination scenarios. In a later analysis, each TCR beta chain was defined by its CDR3 amino acid sequence together with its V-gene family, and reads without a unique V-gene family were excluded. A later analysis removed 592 highly shared, low-generation-probability nucleotide sequences to deal with suspected cross-contamination and a sequencing artifact. In a later analysis, a clonal expansion index for each public chain was calculated from normalized within-repertoire ranks of inferred template counts. In a later analysis, generation probabilities were computed using a VDJ recombination model fitted to out-of-frame rearrangements, and the results were checked against IGoR. A later analysis scored TCR-TCR, TCR-HLA and TCR-CMV co-occurrence with hypergeometric tests, applying a repertoire-size bias correction to TCR pairs. False discovery rates were estimated in a later analysis by permuting HLA or CMV assignments 20 times. A later analysis grouped co-occurring TCRs with DBSCAN, adding TCRdist sequence similarity when clustering within HLA-allele-positive subsets. Repertoires with fewer than 30,000 or more than 120,000 public chains, plus five repertoires with anomalous nucleotide sharing, were excluded from co-occurrence clustering. TCRdb obtained this table from immuneACCESS and retained in-frame rearrangements with V and J assigned. These tables miss some clones; where compared with another copy, unresolved V genes account for less than half of the shortfall, and the remainder is unexplained. D and trimming come from the DNA, and the V and J calls and clone size come from that table. The sample yields about 180,000 clones; less than 85% were counted once. Of the sample, 5% to 7% is held by the ten largest clones.

The study at large found these results: Compared with the roughly 710-donor mean, donors in an Asian-associated ancestry cluster had fewer N-insertions in productive TCRs, according to a later genetic analysis. When HLA alleles, especially DR and DQ, strongly co-occurred, TCR associations were difficult to assign to individual alleles. In this cohort, only TCR beta chains were sequenced, and detectable features were limited by the absence of alpha or paired-chain data. A further reported finding was that TCR beta sequences accurately predicted the HLA-A and HLA-B alleles for most subjects in the first cohort. The classifier was reported to diagnose cytomegalovirus status with high specificity and sensitivity in both the original and validation cohorts. Because counts were too low, 15 to 20 rarely observed V segments, including chromosome 9 orphons, were left out of the earlier analysis of 587 of the donors. According to a later analysis, most CMV-associated TCR beta chains appeared to be HLA-restricted, and the HLA associations seemed to be driven largely by CMV exposure. Most TCR sequences were observed very rarely across donors, whereas some public TCRs were present in many individuals. In a later analysis, 15,000 to 20,000 TCR beta sequences were associated with specific HLA alleles at a false discovery rate of 0.05. The study gave a list of about 160 TCR beta chains associated with cytomegalovirus. The authors suggested that the approach could potentially be generalized to other disease states and immunological phenotypes. Three of the identified cytomegalovirus-associated TCR beta chains were confirmed in vitro to be specific for cytomegalovirus antigens. Immune exposure information for the cohort was limited to CMV serostatus. According to a later analysis, parvovirus B19, influenza, CMV and Epstein-Barr virus appeared linked to several top co-occurrence clusters. Roughly uniform sequencing depth across donors was assumed in presence/absence analyses, although this assumption may not hold. Because some donors lacked HLA typing at each locus, the association tests relied only on the typed subset. In an earlier analysis of several hundred of the donors, most TCR beta V segments were observed in productive rearrangements about 87% or about 30% of the time, broadly matching IMGT annotations. A later genetic analysis associated a missense DCLRE1C variant with V-gene and J-gene trimming of TCR beta chains, and an independent cohort replicated the association. Compared with equally common non-associated chains, HLA-associated TCR beta chains in a later analysis were more clonally expanded and had lower generation probabilities. According to a later analysis, TCR association rates differed among HLA loci, with DRB1 alleles showing the most associated TCRs and HLA-C alleles showing the fewest. A cluster of highly shared sequence variants was judged likely to be a technical artifact of the sequencing pipeline. Correlated functional status among segregating V segments might reflect linkage disequilibrium, but an unknown experimental factor could not be ruled out. The 87-base-pair reads could not distinguish some IMGT-functional V segments, including TRBV6-2 and TRBV6-3, so those segments were excluded.

The sequence derives from a man aged 35 to 55 in good health and CMV-seronegative. Sequencing used PBMCs. The chain is assembled from TRBV5-4 and TRBJ2-7, with 9 junctional bases fitting TRBD2. The DNA sequence follows: TGTGCCAGCAGCTGGGATAGCGGGAGCGCCTACGAGCAGTACTTC. Its translation is CASSWDSGSAYEQYF. Reference TRBV5-4 and TRBJ2-7 proteins supply the regions before and after the CDR3; the full variable domain is: ETGVTQSPTHLIKTRGQQVTLRCSSQSGHNTVSWYQQALGQGPQFIFQYYREEENGRGNFPPRFSGLQFPNYSSELNVNALELDDSALYLCASSWDSGSAYEQYFGPGTRLTVT.